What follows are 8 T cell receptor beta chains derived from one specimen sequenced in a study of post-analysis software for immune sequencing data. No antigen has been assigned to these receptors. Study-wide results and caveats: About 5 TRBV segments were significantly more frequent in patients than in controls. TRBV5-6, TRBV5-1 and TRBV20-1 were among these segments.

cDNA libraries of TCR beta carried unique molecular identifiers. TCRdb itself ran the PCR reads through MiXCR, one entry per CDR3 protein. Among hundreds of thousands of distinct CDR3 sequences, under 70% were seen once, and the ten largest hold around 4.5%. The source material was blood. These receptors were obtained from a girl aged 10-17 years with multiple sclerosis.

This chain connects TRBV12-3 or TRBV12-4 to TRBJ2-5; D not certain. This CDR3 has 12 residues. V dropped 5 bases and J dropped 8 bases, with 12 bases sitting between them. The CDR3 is CASSGLSVTQYF. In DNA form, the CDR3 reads TGTGCCAGCAGTGGGTTGTCGGTAACCCAGTACTTC.

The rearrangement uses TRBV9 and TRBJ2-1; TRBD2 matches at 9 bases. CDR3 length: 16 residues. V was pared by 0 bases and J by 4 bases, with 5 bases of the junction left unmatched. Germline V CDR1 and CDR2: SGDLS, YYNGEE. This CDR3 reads CASSVDPSGVYNEQFF. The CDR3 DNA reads TGTGCCAGCAGCGTAGATCCTAGCGGGGTTTACAATGAGCAGTTCTTC.

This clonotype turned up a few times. DNA of the CDR3: TGCGCCAGCAGCCCTCGAGCGGGAGGGCCCCAAGAGCAGTACTTC. Translating gives CASSPRAGGPQEQYF. The chain is built from TRBV4-1 and TRBJ2-7; TRBD2 agrees at 10 bases. V shed 4 bases and J 7 bases; nucleotides not matched to a gene: 10. Germline-derived CDR1 and CDR2 are MGHRA and YSYEKL. The CDR3 runs to 15 residues.

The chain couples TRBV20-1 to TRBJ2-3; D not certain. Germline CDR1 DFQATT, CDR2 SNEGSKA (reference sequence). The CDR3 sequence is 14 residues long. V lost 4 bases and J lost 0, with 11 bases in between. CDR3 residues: CSAIIKRSTDTQYF. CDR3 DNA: TGCAGTGCTATAATAAAGCGTAGCACAGATACGCAGTATTTT.

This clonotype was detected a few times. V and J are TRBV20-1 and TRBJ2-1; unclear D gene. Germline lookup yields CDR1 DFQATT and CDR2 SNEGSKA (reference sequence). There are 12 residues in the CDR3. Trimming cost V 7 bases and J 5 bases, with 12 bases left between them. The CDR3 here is CSVSTSNNEQFF. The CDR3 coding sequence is TGCAGTGTGTCGACATCTAACAATGAGCAGTTCTTC.

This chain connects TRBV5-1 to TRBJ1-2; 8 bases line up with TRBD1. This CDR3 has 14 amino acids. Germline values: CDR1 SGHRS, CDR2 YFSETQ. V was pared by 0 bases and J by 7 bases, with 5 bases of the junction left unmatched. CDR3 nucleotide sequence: TGCGCCAGCAGCTTGGAGACAGGGGAGCGTGGCTACACCTTC. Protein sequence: CASSLETGERGYTF.

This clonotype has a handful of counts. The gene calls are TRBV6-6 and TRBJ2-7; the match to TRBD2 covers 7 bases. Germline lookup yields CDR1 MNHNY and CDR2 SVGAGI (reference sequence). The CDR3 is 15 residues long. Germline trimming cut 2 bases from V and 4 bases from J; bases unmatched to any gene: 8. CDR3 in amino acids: CASSYAWGGFYEQYF. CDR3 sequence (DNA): TGTGCCAGCAGTTACGCCTGGGGGGGGTTTTACGAGCAGTACTTC.

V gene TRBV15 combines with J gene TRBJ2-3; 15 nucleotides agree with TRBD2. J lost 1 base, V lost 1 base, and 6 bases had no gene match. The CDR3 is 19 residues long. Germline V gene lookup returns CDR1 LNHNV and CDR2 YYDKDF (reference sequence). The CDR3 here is CATSRAPGLAGGRTDTQYF. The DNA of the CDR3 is TGTGCCACCAGCAGAGCACCGGGACTAGCGGGAGGACGCACAGATACGCAGTATTTT.